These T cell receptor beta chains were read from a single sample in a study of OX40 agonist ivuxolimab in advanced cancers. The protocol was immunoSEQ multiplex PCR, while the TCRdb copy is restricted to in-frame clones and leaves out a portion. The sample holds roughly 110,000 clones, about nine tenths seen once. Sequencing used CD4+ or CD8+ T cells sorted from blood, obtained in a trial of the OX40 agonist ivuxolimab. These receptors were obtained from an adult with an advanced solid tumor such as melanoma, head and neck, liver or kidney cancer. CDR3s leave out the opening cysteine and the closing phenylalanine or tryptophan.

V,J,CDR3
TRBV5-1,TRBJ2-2,ASSLPNPGDHGELF
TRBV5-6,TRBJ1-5,ASSHRGAKQPQH
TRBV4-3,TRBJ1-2,ASSQDGGRGSYGYT
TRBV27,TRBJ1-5,ASTDPVNQPQH
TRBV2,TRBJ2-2,ASSALANTGELF
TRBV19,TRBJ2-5,ASSGTGEETQY
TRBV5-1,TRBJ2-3,ASIRGEGTDTQY
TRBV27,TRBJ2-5,ASSLGQGARETQY
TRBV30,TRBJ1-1,AWSLGGWGAF
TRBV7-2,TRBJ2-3,ASSLMRGAGGTDTQY
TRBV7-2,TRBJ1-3,ASSPRRGTGNTIY
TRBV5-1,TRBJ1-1,ASSVGQGETEAF
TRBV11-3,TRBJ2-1,ASSFEASSYNEQF
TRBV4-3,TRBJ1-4,ASSGGSISNEKLF
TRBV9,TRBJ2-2,ASSVAGGAGTGELF
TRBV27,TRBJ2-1,ASSLSGGYNEQF
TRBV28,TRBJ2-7,ASSPNPIPYEQY
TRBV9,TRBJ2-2,ASSPGQGANTGELF
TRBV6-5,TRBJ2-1,ASGEGSLYNEQF
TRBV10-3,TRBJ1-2,AIRDDRGGRENYGYT
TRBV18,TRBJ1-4,ASSPRRGSAATNEKLF
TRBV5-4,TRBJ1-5,ASSRDRDEPQH
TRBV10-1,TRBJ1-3,ASSEGTRGNTIY
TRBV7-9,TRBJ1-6,ASSLQAYNSPLH
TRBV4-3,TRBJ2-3,ASSQESTPRPTDTQY
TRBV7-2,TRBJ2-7,ASSSGPGHTYEQY
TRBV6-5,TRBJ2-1,ASRIPRRGFNEQF
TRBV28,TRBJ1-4,ASSLWALNEKLF
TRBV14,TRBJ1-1,ASSPGTVNTEAF
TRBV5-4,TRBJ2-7,ASSLPGMSSEQY
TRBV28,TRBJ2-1,ASSFGGAGEQF
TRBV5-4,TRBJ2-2,ASGNANTGELF
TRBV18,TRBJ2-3,ASSPTPESGTQY
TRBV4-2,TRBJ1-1,ASSQDLPQNTEAF
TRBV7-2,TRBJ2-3,ASSRGYGGSTDTQY
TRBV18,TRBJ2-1,ASSLRTAVYNEQF
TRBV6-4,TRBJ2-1,ASSAEGGYNEQF
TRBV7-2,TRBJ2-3,ASSLFGPSTDTQY
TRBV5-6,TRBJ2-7,ASSVGGRSYEQY
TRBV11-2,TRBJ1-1,ATRTGGGTEAF
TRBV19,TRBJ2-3,ASSIVSGLAGGGGDTQY
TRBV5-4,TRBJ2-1,ASSLEPHVEQF
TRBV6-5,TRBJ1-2,ASSGGVNYGYT
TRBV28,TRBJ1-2,ASSPGLRYYGYT
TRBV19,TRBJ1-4,ASSDYGTGSEKLF
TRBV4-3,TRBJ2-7,ASSQVWGGQGASYEQY
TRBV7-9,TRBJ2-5,ASLATGQETQY